The clone carrying this T cell receptor (beta chain) was seen a few times. This entry comes from a study of blood T cells in healthy people across ages. This CDR3 spans 14 amino acids. Germline CDR1 SEHNR, CDR2 FQNEAQ (reference sequence). Trimming removed 3 bases from V and 0 bases from J, with 7 bases in between. A J-beta primer mix and a sample-barcoded 5' primer were used in a second PCR of about 7 to 12 cycles. TCRdb redid the calling of the 5' RACE reads with MiXCR, one entry per CDR3 protein. The top ten clones hold approximately 3.6% of a sample with around 520,000 distinct CDR3 sequences, about a quarter of them seen once. Another study also made use of these data, one on T cells of mothers and their children.

The V call is TRBV7-9, the J call TRBJ2-3; D gene uncertain. The specimen was blood. The clonotype originates from a boy aged 2-15 years in good health. CDR3 bases: TGTGCCAGCAGCTTCTTGACGAGCACAGATACGCAGTATTTT. Its protein is CASSFLTSTDTQYF.